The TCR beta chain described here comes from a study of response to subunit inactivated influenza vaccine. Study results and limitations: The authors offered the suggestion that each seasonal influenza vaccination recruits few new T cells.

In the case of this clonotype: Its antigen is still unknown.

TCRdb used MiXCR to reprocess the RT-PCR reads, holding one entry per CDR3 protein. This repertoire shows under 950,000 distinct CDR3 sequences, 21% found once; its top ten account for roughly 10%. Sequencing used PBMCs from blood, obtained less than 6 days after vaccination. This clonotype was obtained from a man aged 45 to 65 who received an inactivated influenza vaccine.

The CDR3 is CASSQDSDSYNEQFF. CDR3 in DNA: TGCGCCAGCAGCCAAGATTCGGACTCCTACAATGAGCAGTTCTTC. This rearrangement joins TRBV4-3 to TRBJ2-1; D gene ambiguous. V lost 0 bases and J lost 0, with 6 bases in between. The CDR3 consists of 15 residues. The V gene's germline CDR1 is LGHNA and CDR2 YSLEER.